This paragraph covers one TCR beta chain sequence. The antigen is not known. V was shortened by 4 bases and J by 11 bases, with 21 bases between the two germline ends. The CDR3 runs 14 residues. Germline CDR1 reads SGHRS; CDR2 reads YFSETQ. The sample is drawn from a study of blood T cells in healthy people across ages. Study-level points and caveats: Per million T cells, TCR beta diversity dropped roughly linearly as age increased.

A second roughly 6 to 12 cycle PCR used barcoded and J-beta primers. Each of the cDNA molecules was tagged by a template-switch adaptor with 12 random nucleotides. Each single sample gave us at least 3 million CDR3-containing paired-end reads. Each CDR3 protein is one row after TCRdb ran MiXCR on the 5' RACE reads. The profile shows hundreds of thousands of distinct CDR3 sequences, about 44% of them singletons. The specimen sequenced was blood. This chain joins TRBV5-1 and TRBJ2-5; D may be TRBD1 (5 bases). The source of this sequence is a young man in good health. CDR3 in DNA: TGCGCCAGCAGCCCCACGCTAAACAGGAATGAGCAGTACTTC. This sequence encodes CASSPTLNRNEQYF. The whole variable domain, remainder taken from reference TRBV5-1 and TRBJ2-5, is KAGVTQTPRYLIKTRGQQVTLSCSPISGHRSVSWYQQTPGQGLQFLFEYFSETQRNKGNFPGRFSGRQFSNSRSEMNVSTLELGDSALYLCASSPTLNRNEQYFGPGTRLLVL.